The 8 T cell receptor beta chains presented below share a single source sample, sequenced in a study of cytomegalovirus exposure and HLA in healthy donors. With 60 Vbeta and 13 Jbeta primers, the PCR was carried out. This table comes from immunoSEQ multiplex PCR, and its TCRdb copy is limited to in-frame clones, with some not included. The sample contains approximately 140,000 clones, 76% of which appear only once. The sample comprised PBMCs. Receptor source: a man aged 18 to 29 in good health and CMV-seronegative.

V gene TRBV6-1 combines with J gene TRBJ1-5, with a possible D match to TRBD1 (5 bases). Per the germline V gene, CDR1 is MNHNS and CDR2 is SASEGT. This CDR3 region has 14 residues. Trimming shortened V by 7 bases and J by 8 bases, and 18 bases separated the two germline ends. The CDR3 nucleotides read TGTGCCAGCATCAACGGGGGGGTTAGGGAGCCCCAGCATTTT. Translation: CASINGGVREPQHF.

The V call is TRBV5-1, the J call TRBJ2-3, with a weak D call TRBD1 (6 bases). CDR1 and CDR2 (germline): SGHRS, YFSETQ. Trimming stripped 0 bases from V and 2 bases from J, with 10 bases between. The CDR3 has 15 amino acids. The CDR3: CASSLGQVNTDTQYF. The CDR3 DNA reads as TGCGCCAGCAGCTTGGGACAGGTGAACACAGATACGCAGTATTTT.

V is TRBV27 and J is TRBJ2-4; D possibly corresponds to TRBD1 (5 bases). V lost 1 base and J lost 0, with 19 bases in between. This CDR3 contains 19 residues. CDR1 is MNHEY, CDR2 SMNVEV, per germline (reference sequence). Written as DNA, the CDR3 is TGTGCCAGCAGTTTATGGACGGACACCAACTCCGTAGCCAAAAACATTCAGTACTTC. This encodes CASSLWTDTNSVAKNIQYF.

The DNA for the CDR3 is TGTGCCAGCAGCTTGCCCGGGTTAGTCGGCTACACCTTC. Translated, it gives CASSLPGLVGYTF. This chain joins TRBV7-9 and TRBJ1-2; D remains unclear. Trimming stripped 3 bases from V and 8 bases from J, with 13 bases between. Germline values: CDR1 SEHNR, CDR2 FQNEAQ (reference sequence). This CDR3 has 13 amino acids. Drawing the rest from reference TRBV7-9 and TRBJ1-2, the complete variable domain is DTGVSQNPRHKITKRGQNVTFRCDPISEHNRLYWYRQTLGQGPEFLTYFQNEAQLEKSRLLSDRFSAERPKGSFSTLEIQRTEQGDSAMYLCASSLPGLVGYTFGSGTRLTVV.

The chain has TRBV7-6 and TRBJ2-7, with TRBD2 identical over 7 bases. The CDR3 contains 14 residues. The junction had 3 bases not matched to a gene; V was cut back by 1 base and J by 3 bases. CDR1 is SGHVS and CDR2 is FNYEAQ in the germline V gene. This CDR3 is CASSLVGEGYEQYF. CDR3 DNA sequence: TGTGCCAGCAGCTTAGTAGGGGAGGGCTACGAGCAGTACTTC.

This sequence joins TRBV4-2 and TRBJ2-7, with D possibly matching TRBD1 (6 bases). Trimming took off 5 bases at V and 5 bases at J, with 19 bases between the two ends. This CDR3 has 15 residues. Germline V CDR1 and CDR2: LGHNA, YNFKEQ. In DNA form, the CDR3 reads TGTGCCAGCAGCGAAGCCCCGACAGGACGGAACGAGCAGTACTTC. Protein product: CASSEAPTGRNEQYF.

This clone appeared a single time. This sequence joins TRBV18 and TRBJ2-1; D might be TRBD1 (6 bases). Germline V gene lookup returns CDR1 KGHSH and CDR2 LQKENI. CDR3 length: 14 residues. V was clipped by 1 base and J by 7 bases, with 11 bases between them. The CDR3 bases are TGTGCCAGCTCACCACAGCAGGGGAAAAATGAGCAGTTCTTC. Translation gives CASSPQQGKNEQFF.

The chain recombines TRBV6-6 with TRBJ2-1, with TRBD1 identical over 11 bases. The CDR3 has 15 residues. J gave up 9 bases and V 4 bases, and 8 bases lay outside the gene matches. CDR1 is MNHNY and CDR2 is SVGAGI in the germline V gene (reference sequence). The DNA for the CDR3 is TGTGCCAGCAGTTTTTCTGGACAGGGGGCTAGTGAGCAGTTCTTC. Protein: CASSFSGQGASEQFF.